This note documents a single T cell receptor (beta chain) sequence. Its specificity is not known. Fresh peripheral blood, 7.5 to 10 ml, yielded the PBMCs. This sample was taken from a study of T cells in Graves' hyperthyroidism and ophthalmopathy. On the study more broadly: The authors collected peripheral blood at initial diagnosis, before any treatment. Study results and limitations: Most clonotypes expanded in the thyroid (above 0.001) were also present in blood. With a median lead of approximately 6.4 months before onset, the model predicted ophthalmopathy.

The CDR3 has 13 amino acids. Looked up from germline, CDR1 is SGHVS and CDR2 is FNYEAQ. Trimming stripped 4 bases from V and 8 bases from J, with 14 bases between. Researchers took RNA transcripts and amplified the TCR beta CDR3 regions from them. First-round RT-PCR of the TCR CDR3 relied on the HTBI primer set. TCRdb ran MiXCR on the multiplex PCR reads and lists one entry per CDR3 protein. The data show approximately 600,000 distinct CDR3 sequences, with about 14% seen just once and 5% to 7% held by the top ten. What was sequenced was blood. V is TRBV7-6 and J is TRBJ1-1; D perhaps matches TRBD1 (5 bases). This receptor was identified in a young woman with Graves' hyperthyroidism that later progressed to Graves' ophthalmopathy. Written as DNA, the CDR3 is TGTGCCAGCAGCTCTCTCGGGGCCAGGGAAGCTTTCTTT. It encodes CASSSLGAREAFF.